The present T cell receptor (beta chain) was sequenced within a study of beta chain features in type 1 diabetes. Study results and caveats: The study found fewer insertions and more deletions at VDJ junctions in type 1 diabetes patients. The study found that naive, central memory and Treg TCRB repertoires appeared more similar in patients than in healthy donors. TCRB CDR3 length was moderately but significantly reduced in all four CD4+ subsets of Type 1 diabetes patients.

Since all of the isolated RNA was reverse transcribed, expressed TCRB transcripts were what got sequenced. TCRdb's copy holds only in-frame clones and misses some; the assay was immunoSEQ multiplex PCR. The repertoire holds about 660,000 clones, with 11% to 15% as singletons. The V gene's germline CDR1 is MGHRA and CDR2 YSYEKL. Trimming at V came to 4 bases and at J to 7 bases, leaving 8 bases not matched to a gene. This CDR3 is built from 16 residues. With respect to this clone: What it recognizes is unknown.

Cells sorted by CD45RO/CCR7/CD25/CD127/CD95/CD27 comprised CD4+ naive, central memory, regulatory and stem cell-like memory cells. The chain carries TRBV4-1 and TRBJ2-2; 11 nucleotides agree with TRBD2. Sequenced material: naive CD4+ T cells from blood. The sequence derives from a man between 18 and 29 years old with type 1 diabetes. The CDR3, as DNA: TGCGCCAGCAGCCGACCTACTAGCGGGGGAGGCGGGGAGCTGTTTTTT. It encodes CASSRPTSGGGGELFF.